Shown below are 25 T cell receptor beta chains from a single sample sequenced in a study of control samples from healthy donors and cancer patients. Assay used: immunoSEQ multiplex PCR; TCRdb lists only in-frame clones, some missing. Counted here are approximately 82,000 clones, roughly 93% occurring once; the ten biggest clones make up roughly 1.2%. Material for sequencing was PBMCs. Receptors originate from a woman aged 40 to 49 with lung cancer.

This chain connects TRBV6-4 to TRBJ2-1; D uncertain. Germline V gene data show CDR1 as MRHNA and CDR2 as SNTAGT. There are 13 residues in the CDR3. V was clipped by 5 bases and J by 1 base, with 6 bases between them. The CDR3 DNA reads TGTGCCAGCAGTCCTTTTTCCTACAATGAGCAGTTCTTC. This translates into CASSPFSYNEQFF.

The gene calls are TRBV11-3 and TRBJ2-3, with a possible D match to TRBD2 (6 bases). Between the trimmed V and J ends, which lost 5 bases and 7 bases, there was a span of 16 bases. Germline values: CDR1 SGHNT, CDR2 YENEEA. CDR3 length: 14 residues. The CDR3 loop reads CASSDEWRAHTQYF. The CDR3 DNA is TGTGCCAGCAGCGATGAGTGGAGGGCCCATACGCAGTATTTT.

The chain combines TRBV20-1 with TRBJ2-5; possible D gene TRBD1, 5 bases. Germline loops: CDR1 DFQATT, CDR2 SNEGSKA (reference sequence). V was cut by 3 bases and J by 2 bases, with 10 bases left in between. This CDR3 has 13 amino acids. CDR3 DNA sequence: TGCAGTGCTAGTGGGGCAACTCAAGAGACCCAGTACTTC. Protein sequence: CSASGATQETQYF.

This chain links TRBV9 with TRBJ1-1; no reliable D call. The CDR3 loop spans 14 amino acids. Looked up from germline, CDR1 is SGDLS and CDR2 is YYNGEE. Trimming left V 3 bases short and J 4 bases short, with 13 bases between. CDR3 in amino acids: CASSGLSFGTEAFF. In DNA, the CDR3 is TGTGCCAGCAGCGGATTAAGCTTTGGCACTGAAGCTTTCTTT. The full variable domain, in which reference TRBV9 and TRBJ1-1 provide the parts outside the CDR3, is DSGVTQTPKHLITATGQRVTLRCSPRSGDLSVYWYQQSLDQGLQFLIQYYNGEERAKGNILERFSAQQFPDLHSELNLSSLELGDSALYFCASSGLSFGTEAFFGQGTRLTVV.

V usage is TRBV7-9 and J usage is TRBJ1-2; D gene unclear. Trimming took 4 bases from V and 8 from J, leaving 20 bases between them. CDR3 length: 15 residues. Germline V gene sequence: CDR1 SEHNR, CDR2 FQNEAQ (reference sequence). This CDR3 reads CASSSRLGPPGGYTF. Here the CDR3 DNA reads TGTGCCAGCAGCTCGCGGTTGGGCCCTCCCGGCGGCTACACCTTC. Variable domain in full (rest from reference TRBV7-9 and TRBJ1-2): DTGVSQNPRHKITKRGQNVTFRCDPISEHNRLYWYRQTLGQGPEFLTYFQNEAQLEKSRLLSDRFSAERPKGSFSTLEIQRTEQGDSAMYLCASSSRLGPPGGYTFGSGTRLTVV.

This clone was detected once. Other nucleotide sequences in the sample specify the same CDR3. The genes are TRBV27 and TRBJ1-1; a possible D gene is TRBD1 (5 bases). This CDR3 has 12 amino acids. CDR1 and CDR2 from the germline V gene are MNHEY and SMNVEV (reference sequence). The CDR3 region is CATRGVGTEAFF. The CDR3 nucleotides are TGTGCTACCCGGGGCGTGGGGACTGAAGCTTTCTTT.

Here the CDR3 reads CASSRDTPAQQYF. The CDR3 nucleotides are TGTGCCAGCAGTCGGGACACTCCTGCGCAGCAGTACTTC. The chain employs TRBV28 and TRBJ2-7, with D perhaps matching TRBD1 (6 bases). Per the germline V gene, CDR1 is MDHEN and CDR2 is SYDVKM. The CDR3 covers 13 residues. Trimming removed 5 bases from V and 8 bases from J, with 16 bases in between.

The chain carries TRBV10-3 and TRBJ2-2; 7 bases map to TRBD1. The CDR3 is 14 amino acids. The V gene end was trimmed by 4 bases and the J gene end by 4 bases; junction bases not matched to a gene: 3. CDR1 ENHRY and CDR2 SYGVKD come from the germline V gene. CDR3 residues: CAISGQGGTGELFF. The DNA for the CDR3 is TGTGCCATCAGTGGACAGGGCGGCACCGGGGAGCTGTTTTTT.

This chain connects TRBV27 to TRBJ1-2; D possibly corresponds to TRBD1 (5 bases). Germline assignment: CDR1 MNHEY and CDR2 SMNVEV (reference sequence). V was pared by 0 bases and J by 4 bases, with 6 bases between. The CDR3 length is 13 residues. CDR3 nucleotides: TGTGCCAGCAGTTTATCACAGGCCTATGGCTACACCTTC. Amino acid sequence: CASSLSQAYGYTF.

The chain employs TRBV30 and TRBJ1-6; no clear D gene. Germline V lookup: CDR1 GTSNPN, CDR2 SVGIG (reference sequence). With 0 bases removed from V and 6 bases from J, the gap between germline ends came to 12 bases. The CDR3 runs to 15 residues. This CDR3 reads CAWSVLVGGNSPLHF. The CDR3 nucleotides are TGTGCCTGGAGTGTCTTGGTGGGAGGTAATTCACCCCTCCACTTT.

This clone has just one count. The rearrangement uses TRBV7-9 and TRBJ2-5, with TRBD2 matching over 10 bases. The length of the CDR3 is 15 residues. V shed 1 base, J shed 4 bases, and the junction held 3 bases outside the gene matches. Germline CDR1 is SEHNR and CDR2 is FQNEAQ (reference sequence). CDR3 in amino acids: CASSLDGTSVETQYF. CDR3 bases: TGTGCCAGCAGCTTAGATGGGACTAGCGTAGAGACCCAGTACTTC.

The rearrangement joins TRBV5-1 to TRBJ1-1, with D possibly being TRBD1 (5 bases). The germline CDR1 and CDR2 sequences are SGHRS and YFSETQ. The ends were cut back, 3 bases at V and 0 bases at J, with 15 bases in the middle. The CDR3 has 16 residues. The CDR3, as DNA: TGCGCCAGCAGCTGGCAGGGATCAAACATGAACACTGAAGCTTTCTTT. Its translation is CASSWQGSNMNTEAFF. The full variable domain, completed using reference TRBV5-1 and TRBJ1-1, is KAGVTQTPRYLIKTRGQQVTLSCSPISGHRSVSWYQQTPGQGLQFLFEYFSETQRNKGNFPGRFSGRQFSNSRSEMNVSTLELGDSALYLCASSWQGSNMNTEAFFGQGTRLTVV.

CDR3 region: CAIQANYGYTF. The CDR3, as DNA: TGTGCCATCCAGGCTAACTATGGCTACACCTTC. The rearrangement links TRBV24-1 to TRBJ1-2; D is uncertain. Trimming stripped 11 bases from V and 0 bases from J, with 6 bases between. In germline, CDR1 is KGHDR, CDR2 SFDVKD. The CDR3 runs 11 residues.

The chain carries TRBV27 and TRBJ2-7; TRBD2 matches 13 bases. Germline values: CDR1 MNHEY, CDR2 SMNVEV (reference sequence). The CDR3 runs 16 residues. The trim removed 4 bases at V and 9 bases at J, leaving 12 bases unmatched. CDR3 coding DNA: TGTGCCAGCAGTTACCTGGGACTAGCGGGGACCGGGGGGCAGTACTTC. Encoded protein: CASSYLGLAGTGGQYF.

V and J are TRBV4-1 and TRBJ2-1, with D perhaps matching TRBD2 (6 bases). The CDR3 extends over 11 amino acids. The germline gives CDR1 MGHRA, CDR2 YSYEKL. The germline V and J ends were trimmed by 6 bases and 8 bases, with 8 bases remaining between them. CDR3 in amino acids: CASRGGDEQFF. Here the CDR3 DNA reads TGCGCCAGCAGGGGCGGGGATGAGCAGTTCTTC.

The chain combines TRBV11-3 with TRBJ1-3; TRBD1 might be the D (5 bases). V lost 4 bases to trimming and J lost 4 bases, with 14 bases between them. This CDR3 region has 15 residues. Looked up from germline, CDR1 is SGHNT and CDR2 is YENEEA. The CDR3 spells CASSSGGGSGNTIYF. For the CDR3, the DNA is TGTGCCAGCAGCTCCGGCGGGGGGTCCGGAAACACCATATATTTT.

The chain links TRBV25-1 to TRBJ2-2, with 7 bases aligning to TRBD2. Germline loops: CDR1 MGHDK, CDR2 SYGVNS. The CDR3 has 16 amino acids. The V segment lost 1 base and the J segment 4 bases; nucleotides outside the gene matches: 6. The CDR3 DNA sequence: TGTGCCAGCAGTGAATGGGAGGGTGGTGGCACCGGGGAGCTGTTTTTT. Residues: CASSEWEGGGTGELFF.

This sequence joins TRBV15 and TRBJ1-2; 7 nucleotides align to TRBD1. J lost 4 bases, V lost 0 bases, and 5 bases had no gene match. The length of the CDR3 is 15 residues. Germline V lookup: CDR1 LNHNV, CDR2 YYDKDF (reference sequence). As DNA, the CDR3 is TGTGCCACCAGCAGAGATAGGGGGCTGGTCTATGGCTACACCTTC. The encoded protein is CATSRDRGLVYGYTF.

This clone came up once. This sequence joins TRBV3-1 (or the pseudogene TRBV3-2) and TRBJ2-5; D remains ambiguous. The CDR3 totals 16 residues. The germline V gene has CDR1 LGHDT and CDR2 YNNKEL (reference sequence). The V and J ends lost 1 base and 1 base respectively, with 13 bases between them. The CDR3 nucleotides read TGTGCCAGCAGCCAAGTTGGTCCGGTCCCCCAAGAGACCCAGTACTTC. This gives the protein CASSQVGPVPQETQYF.

The chain recombines TRBV4-1 with TRBJ2-7; perhaps TRBD1 as D (5 bases). The germline V gene encodes CDR1 MGHRA and CDR2 YSYEKL. Deletions cut 1 base from V and 0 bases from J, with 10 bases between. This CDR3 is 15 amino acids long. The CDR3 DNA follows: TGCGCCAGCAGCCAAGGGGGCAGTACCTCCTACGAGCAGTACTTC. Translating it yields CASSQGGSTSYEQYF.

In DNA form, the CDR3 reads TGCGCCAGCAGCGCCTTCCTTCGGGCGGGGGGCCACAATGAGCAGTTCTTC. It encodes CASSAFLRAGGHNEQFF. The chain recombines TRBV5-1 with TRBJ2-1, with 8 bases matching TRBD2. Germline-derived CDR1 and CDR2 are SGHRS and YFSETQ. The V and J ends lost 4 bases and 5 bases, in that order; junction bases with no gene match: 14. The CDR3 spans 17 residues.

The chain joins TRBV28 to TRBJ2-7, with TRBD1 matching 7 bases. CDR3 length equals 14 residues. Germline CDR1 is MDHEN and CDR2 is SYDVKM. Trimming at V came to 7 bases and at J to 1 base, leaving 7 bases not matched to a gene. As DNA, the CDR3 is TGTGCCAGCAACGTCCGGGACAGTTCCTACGAGCAGTACTTC. Translating gives CASNVRDSSYEQYF.

V is TRBV24-1 and J is TRBJ1-2, with 9 bases lining up with TRBD1. Germline CDR1 reads KGHDR; CDR2 reads SFDVKD. The V and J ends lost 7 bases and 2 bases, in that order; junction bases with no gene match: 13. The CDR3 is 17 residues long. The CDR3 coding sequence is TGTGCCACCAGCTCTCGGGACAGGGAGTATCCGAACTATGGCTACACCTTC. This gives the protein CATSSRDREYPNYGYTF.

The rearrangement links TRBV28 to TRBJ2-5; unclear D gene. The ends were cut back, 2 bases at V and 4 bases at J, with 2 bases in the middle. CDR1 and CDR2 (germline): MDHEN, SYDVKM. The CDR3 contains 11 residues. The CDR3 region has the DNA TGTGCCAGCAGTTTAGGAGAGACCCAGTACTTC. The encoded protein is CASSLGETQYF.

V usage is TRBV5-1 and J usage is TRBJ1-6; D not resolved. The CDR3 has 14 amino acids. The ends were cut back, 4 bases at V and 12 bases at J, with 17 bases in the middle. Per germline, CDR1 SGHRS and CDR2 YFSETQ. The CDR3 region has the DNA TGCGCCAGCAGCCGGCTCGTGGGCCAAAAACCCCTCCACTTT. Its protein is CASSRLVGQKPLHF.